The present TCR beta chain was sequenced within a study of blood T cells in healthy people across ages. There are 16 residues in the CDR3. V dropped 5 bases and J dropped 7 bases, with 21 bases sitting between them. From germline, CDR1 is SGHTA and CDR2 FQGNSA. A J-beta primer mix and a sample-barcoded 5' primer were used in a second PCR of roughly 6 to 12 cycles. Samples each returned at least 2.5 million CDR3-containing paired-end reads. Using its own MiXCR run on the 5' RACE reads, TCRdb lists one record per CDR3 protein. The sample consists of under 1,000,000 distinct CDR3 sequences, roughly 34% of them appearing once. The table lists this clonotype with a few counts.

This receptor was identified in a man aged 18 to 35 in good health. The sequencing sample was made of blood. V is TRBV7-2 and J is TRBJ2-1; D is possibly TRBD2 (6 bases). CDR3 sequence: CASSQYYSGWGNEQFF. The CDR3 coding sequence is TGTGCCAGCAGCCAATACTACAGCGGGTGGGGGAATGAGCAGTTCTTC.